This T cell receptor beta chain was identified during a study of shared clonotypes between healthy human individuals. This clone appeared a single time. Sequenced by immunoSEQ multiplex PCR; TCRdb stores in-frame clones only, minus some. Of about 1.1 million clones in the sample, around 78% were seen once. The TCR comes from a man between 18 and 29 years old in good health. Some clones in this sample may be carry-over from other donors' samples. Sequenced: memory CD4+ T cells from PBMCs. Subset described: CD45RA-negative fraction.

CDR3 coding DNA: TGCGCCAGCAGCTTATGGGGGCGGCTGATTGATGAGCAGTTCTTC. Translation gives CASSLWGRLIDEQFF. V and J are TRBV5-1 and TRBJ2-1, with D perhaps TRBD1 (6 bases). The CDR3 extends over 15 amino acids. Trimming took 2 bases from V and 8 from J, leaving 17 bases between them. Germline loops: CDR1 SGHRS, CDR2 YFSETQ.